This section outlines one TCR beta chain sequence together with its context. Its target is not known. J gave up 7 bases and V 4 bases, and 9 bases lay outside the gene matches. The CDR3 spans 14 residues. The data stem from a study of regulatory T cells in long-lasting Graves disease. Study outcomes and limitations: Under persistent disease, TRBV28, TRBJ1-2 and TRBJ2-5 were used preferentially.

Arm-PCR of CDR3 regions and iRepertoire HTBI primers were used to build TCR beta libraries. Per the original data handling: Identified segments across samples numbered 60 or so TRBV and roughly 15 TRBJ. TCRdb analysed the multiplex PCR reads with MiXCR anew, one entry per CDR3 protein. The V and J calls were not made by the authors but by TCRdb's processing. The table shows about 430,000 distinct CDR3 sequences, with around 23% occurring only once. Time point reported: persistent/refractory GD, antithyroid drugs over 5 years with positive TRAb. Isolated PBMC RNA provided the starting material for the TCR library.

The material was peripheral blood mononuclear cells (PBMCs), obtained when the disease was refractory, from a patient treated with antithyroid drugs. This receptor was taken from a female donor with Graves disease. This chain uses TRBV12-3 or TRBV12-4 with TRBJ1-1; 7 bases match TRBD1. The CDR3 sequence is CASSSTRDSHEAFF. The CDR3 nucleotides are TGTGCCAGCAGTTCCACCCGGGACAGCCATGAAGCTTTCTTT.